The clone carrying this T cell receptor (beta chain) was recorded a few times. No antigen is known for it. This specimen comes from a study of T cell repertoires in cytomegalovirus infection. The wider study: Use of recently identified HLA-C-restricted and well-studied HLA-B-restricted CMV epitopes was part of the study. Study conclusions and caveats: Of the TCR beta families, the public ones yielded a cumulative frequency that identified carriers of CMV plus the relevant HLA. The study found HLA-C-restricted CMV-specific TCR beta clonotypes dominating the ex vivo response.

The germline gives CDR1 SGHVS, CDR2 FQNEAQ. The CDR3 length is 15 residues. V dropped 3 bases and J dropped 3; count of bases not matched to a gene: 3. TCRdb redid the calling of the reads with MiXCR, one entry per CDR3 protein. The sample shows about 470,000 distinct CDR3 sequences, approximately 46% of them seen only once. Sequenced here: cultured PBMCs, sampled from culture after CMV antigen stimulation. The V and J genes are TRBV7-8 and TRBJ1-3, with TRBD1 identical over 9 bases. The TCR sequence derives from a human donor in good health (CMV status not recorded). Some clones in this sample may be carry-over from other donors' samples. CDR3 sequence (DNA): TGTGCCAGCAGCTTTTCGACAGGGGGTGGAAACACCATATATTTT. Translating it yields CASSFSTGGGNTIYF.